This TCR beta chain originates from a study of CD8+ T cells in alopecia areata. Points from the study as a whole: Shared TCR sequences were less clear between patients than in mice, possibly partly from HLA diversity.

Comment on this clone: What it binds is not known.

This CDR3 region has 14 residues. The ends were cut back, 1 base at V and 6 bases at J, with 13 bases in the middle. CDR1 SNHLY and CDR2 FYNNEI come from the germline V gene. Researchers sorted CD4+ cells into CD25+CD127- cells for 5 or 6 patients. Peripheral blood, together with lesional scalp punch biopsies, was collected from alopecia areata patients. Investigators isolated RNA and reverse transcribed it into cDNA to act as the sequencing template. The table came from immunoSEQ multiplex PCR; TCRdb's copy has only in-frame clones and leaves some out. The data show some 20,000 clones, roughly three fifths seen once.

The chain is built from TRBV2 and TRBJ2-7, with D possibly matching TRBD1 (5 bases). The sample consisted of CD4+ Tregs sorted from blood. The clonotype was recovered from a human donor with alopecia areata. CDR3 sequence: CASSEGGRAAEQYF. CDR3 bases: TGTGCCAGCAGTGAAGGTGGCAGGGCAGCCGAGCAGTACTTC.